This TCR beta chain is from a study of T cell repertoires in cytomegalovirus infection. In germline, CDR1 is LNHDA, CDR2 SQIVND (reference sequence). There are 14 residues in the CDR3. Trimming removed 1 base from V and 2 bases from J, with 8 bases in between. TCRdb re-called the reads through MiXCR, storing one row per CDR3 protein. The sample records about 140,000 distinct CDR3 sequences, roughly 32% being singletons. Concerning this clonotype: Its target is not known.

The starting material was CD8+ T cells from cultured PBMCs, obtained from culture after CMV antigen stimulation. The chain uses TRBV19 and TRBJ2-5; no clear D gene. This TCR was recovered from a human donor in good health (CMV status not recorded). Some clones in this sample may be carry-over from other donors' samples. CDR3 sequence reads: CASSIVGSQETQYF. CDR3 bases: TGTGCCAGTAGTATAGTGGGCTCTCAAGAGACCCAGTACTTC.